Presented here are 25 T cell receptor beta chains from one specimen sequenced in a study of follicular helper T cells after annual influenza vaccination. Data came from immunoSEQ multiplex PCR; TCRdb stores just in-frame clones and leaves some out. The data contain roughly 7,000 clones, around nine tenths of them singletons. Regarding time point: 2015-2016 season, 7 days after influenza vaccination. Sample: CXCR5+ CD38- circulating T follicular helper cells from blood, taken 7 days after influenza vaccination. Subset specified: circulating Tfh, non-naive CD4+CXCR5+PD-1+ (ICOS+CD38+ or ICOS-CD38-). Receptor source: an adult who received the influenza vaccine.

The chain is built from TRBV25-1 and TRBJ2-1; a possible D gene is TRBD2 (5 bases). CDR1 and CDR2 from the germline V gene are MGHDK and SYGVNS. The V end was cut by 3 bases, the J end by 8 bases, with 11 bases between. This CDR3 comprises 13 residues. CDR3 amino acids: CASSDRGRDEQFF. As DNA, the CDR3 is TGTGCCAGCAGTGACCGGGGTCGGGATGAGCAGTTCTTC.

The chain employs TRBV15 and TRBJ2-3; D unclear. Per the germline V gene, CDR1 is LNHNV and CDR2 is YYDKDF (reference sequence). V was cut by 0 bases and J by 2 bases, with 9 bases left in between. CDR3 length equals 15 residues. The CDR3 nucleotides read TGTGCCACCAGCAGAGATTTGCTTCACACAGATACGCAGTATTTT. It codes for CATSRDLLHTDTQYF.

This sequence joins TRBV19 and TRBJ1-1; 8 nucleotides align to TRBD1. The CDR3 spans 14 residues. In germline, CDR1 is LNHDA, CDR2 SQIVND (reference sequence). V was clipped by 8 bases and J by 5 bases; unmatched bases: 10. The CDR3 DNA follows: TGTGCCAGTCATTTCTCAGGGGGCGGGACTGAAGCTTTCTTT. Protein product: CASHFSGGGTEAFF.

This sequence joins TRBV7-2 and TRBJ1-4; 7 bases agree with TRBD1. Germline V gene data show CDR1 as SGHTA and CDR2 as FQGNSA. The CDR3 loop spans 16 amino acids. V lost 3 bases to trimming and J lost 2 bases; unmatched junction nucleotides: 6. The CDR3 bases are TGTGCCAGCAGCTTGGATACAGGGGTGACTAATGAAAAACTGTTTTTT. This sequence encodes CASSLDTGVTNEKLFF.

This chain uses TRBV5-1 with TRBJ1-1; D is possibly TRBD1 (5 bases). The CDR3 is 14 amino acids. Germline V gene lookup returns CDR1 SGHRS and CDR2 YFSETQ. Trimming pared 3 bases from V and 1 base from J, leaving 10 bases between. CDR3 loop: CASSWDPQNTEAFF. CDR3 DNA sequence: TGCGCCAGCAGCTGGGACCCTCAGAACACTGAAGCTTTCTTT.

V and J are TRBV5-4 and TRBJ2-5; D is undetermined. V was cut by 1 base and J by 0 bases, with 10 bases left in between. Germline assignment: CDR1 SGHNT and CDR2 YYREEE (reference sequence). This CDR3 spans 15 amino acids. The CDR3 coding sequence is TGTGCCAGCAGCTTGAACTTTCCGTACCAAGAGACCCAGTACTTC. The encoded protein is CASSLNFPYQETQYF.

This chain links TRBV12-5 with TRBJ1-4; TRBD1 is a possible D gene (5 bases). Germline CDR1 is LGHNT and CDR2 is FRNRAP. The CDR3 has 16 amino acids. V dropped 6 bases and J dropped 8 bases, with 22 bases sitting between them. The CDR3 loop is CASGPSADSRKEKLFF. CDR3 in DNA: TGTGCTAGTGGCCCTTCCGCAGACAGCCGGAAGGAAAAACTGTTTTTT.

J is TRBJ2-3 and V is TRBV19, with a possible D match to TRBD2 (6 bases). Germline V gene data show CDR1 as LNHDA and CDR2 as SQIVND (reference sequence). V lost 7 bases and J lost 5, with 19 bases in between. The CDR3 contains 15 residues. CDR3 in DNA: TGTGCCAGTACCTTTGGTGGGGGAGGCAGAGATACGCAGTATTTT. Amino acid sequence: CASTFGGGGRDTQYF.

The chain recombines TRBV14 with TRBJ1-4, with 8 nucleotides matching TRBD1. This CDR3 is built from 15 residues. Germline values: CDR1 SGHDN, CDR2 FVKESK. The V gene end was trimmed by 4 bases and the J gene end by 5 bases; junction bases not matched to a gene: 6. CDR3 coding DNA: TGTGCCAGCAGCCGGAGGACAGGGTTCAATGAAAAACTGTTTTTT. It specifies CASSRRTGFNEKLFF.

The chain is built from TRBV14 and TRBJ1-4, with TRBD1 identical over 7 bases. This CDR3 spans 15 amino acids. The germline V gene has CDR1 SGHDN and CDR2 FVKESK. Trimming at V came to 4 bases and at J to 7 bases, leaving 9 bases not matched to a gene. The CDR3 DNA reads as TGTGCCAGCAGCCGCAAGACAGGGTGGAGTGAAAAACTGTTTTTT. This translates into CASSRKTGWSEKLFF.

The chain employs TRBV10-3 and TRBJ2-3, with D perhaps TRBD1 (6 bases). CDR1 and CDR2 from the germline V gene are ENHRY and SYGVKD. Trimming took off 5 bases at V and 2 bases at J, with 8 bases between the two ends. This CDR3 is 13 amino acids long. The CDR3 sequence: CAISWDNTDTQYF. CDR3 DNA: TGTGCCATCAGTTGGGACAACACAGATACGCAGTATTTT.

The V and J genes are TRBV28 and TRBJ1-2, with a possible D match to TRBD1 (5 bases). V lost 2 bases, J lost 2 bases, and 12 bases lay in between. Germline lookup yields CDR1 MDHEN and CDR2 SYDVKM. The CDR3 length is 15 residues. CDR3 region: CASSLDGAGNYGYTF. The DNA of the CDR3 is TGTGCCAGCAGTTTAGACGGGGCCGGGAACTATGGCTACACCTTC.

This clone was seen a few times. This chain's CDR3 is CAISETMGNQPQHF. As DNA, the CDR3 is TGTGCCATCAGCGAGACGATGGGCAATCAGCCCCAGCATTTT. The chain has TRBV10-3 and TRBJ1-5; D gene unclear. The V gene's germline CDR1 is ENHRY and CDR2 SYGVKD. This CDR3 spans 14 amino acids. The V end lost 6 bases, the J end lost 2 bases, and 11 bases lay between the germline ends.

The rearrangement uses TRBV5-4 and TRBJ2-1, with 10 bases aligning to TRBD2. This CDR3 spans 15 amino acids. V lost 1 base to trimming and J lost 9 bases; unmatched junction nucleotides: 7. CDR1 is SGHNT, CDR2 YYREEE, per germline (reference sequence). For the CDR3, the DNA is TGTGCCAGCAGCTTGTATACTAGCGGGGCAAGTGAGCAGTTCTTC. Translated, it gives CASSLYTSGASEQFF.

The CDR3 here is CASSINTGIRTDTQYF. In nucleotides, the CDR3 is TGTGCCAGTAGTATAAATACAGGGATACGCACAGATACGCAGTATTTT. The chain is built from TRBV19 and TRBJ2-3; possible D gene TRBD1, 6 bases. Germline CDR1 and CDR2: LNHDA and SQIVND (reference sequence). The CDR3 runs to 16 residues. The V end was cut by 2 bases, the J end by 1 base, with 13 bases between.

The gene calls are TRBV6-1 and TRBJ1-4, with TRBD1 matching over 10 bases. There are 14 residues in the CDR3. Trimming cost V 1 base and J 7 bases; bases outside gene matches: 0. The germline gives CDR1 MNHNS, CDR2 SASEGT. The CDR3 DNA is TGTGCCAGCAGTGAAGGACAGGGGGCTGAAAAACTGTTTTTT. It encodes CASSEGQGAEKLFF.

The chain is built from TRBV14 and TRBJ2-2; D may be TRBD1 (7 bases). The CDR3 runs 15 residues. The ends were cut back, 6 bases at V and 4 bases at J, with 15 bases in the middle. Germline V gene lookup returns CDR1 SGHDN and CDR2 FVKESK. As DNA, the CDR3 is TGTGCCAGCAGGATGGGGCAGGGGGGCACCGGGGAGCTGTTTTTT. It is translated as CASRMGQGGTGELFF.

The chain has TRBV27 and TRBJ2-7; either TRBD1 or TRBD2 may fit D (5 bases each). There are 16 residues in the CDR3. Trimming pared 3 bases from V and 3 bases from J, leaving 18 bases between. The germline V gene has CDR1 MNHEY and CDR2 SMNVEV (reference sequence). The CDR3 region is CASSFSGRALGYEQYF. The CDR3 DNA follows: TGTGCCAGCAGTTTCTCGGGACGGGCACTCGGCTACGAGCAGTACTTC.

The chain employs TRBV27 and TRBJ2-2, with D possibly being TRBD1 (5 bases). Trimming cost V 0 bases and J 3 bases, with 11 bases left between them. Germline V gives CDR1 MNHEY, CDR2 SMNVEV (reference sequence). The CDR3 has 16 residues. The CDR3 bases are TGTGCCAGCAGTTTATCTGGGGCGGTGGACACCGGGGAGCTGTTTTTT. This sequence encodes CASSLSGAVDTGELFF.

This CDR3 is CASSLVRAETQYF. CDR3 DNA sequence: TGTGCCAGCAGCTTAGTGCGGGCGGAGACCCAGTACTTC. The V call is TRBV7-2, the J call TRBJ2-5; D perhaps matches TRBD2 (5 bases). The germline gives CDR1 SGHTA, CDR2 FQGNSA. Trimming removed 1 base at V and 5 bases at J, with 8 bases between. This CDR3 has 13 amino acids.

V gene TRBV30 combines with J gene TRBJ1-3, with D perhaps matching TRBD1 (5 bases). The CDR3 is made up of 15 amino acids. The germline V gene has CDR1 GTSNPN and CDR2 SVGIG (reference sequence). Trimming left V 7 bases short and J 2 bases short, with 18 bases between. CDR3 loop: CASEDIRGTGNTIYF. The CDR3 DNA reads TGTGCCTCCGAGGACATCAGAGGAACTGGAAACACCATATATTTT.

V and J are TRBV30 and TRBJ2-5; 10 nucleotides agree with TRBD2. Germline V CDR1 and CDR2: GTSNPN, SVGIG (reference sequence). V shed 1 base and J 5 bases; nucleotides not matched to a gene: 7. The CDR3 totals 15 residues. As DNA, the CDR3 is TGTGCCTGGAGTGGACTACTAGCGGGGTATGAGACCCAGTACTTC. This gives the protein CAWSGLLAGYETQYF.

This chain's CDR3 is CATSLRTGLYEQYF. The CDR3 bases are TGTGCCACCAGCCTCAGGACAGGACTCTACGAGCAGTACTTC. The rearrangement links TRBV15 to TRBJ2-7, with 7 bases fitting TRBD1. The CDR3 has 14 amino acids. V was clipped by 5 bases and J by 3 bases; unmatched bases: 7. Germline lookup yields CDR1 LNHNV and CDR2 YYDKDF (reference sequence).

The rearrangement links TRBV5-6 to TRBJ2-2; 7 nucleotides match TRBD2. V gave up 4 bases and J gave up 2 bases; unmatched junction bases: 8. The CDR3 loop spans 16 amino acids. The germline gives CDR1 SGHDT, CDR2 YYEEEE. CDR3 loop: CASSHPRTRNTGELFF. The CDR3 DNA sequence: TGTGCCAGCAGCCACCCCCGGACTAGAAACACCGGGGAGCTGTTTTTT.

The genes are TRBV6-5 and TRBJ1-4; D is uncertain. In germline, CDR1 is MNHEY, CDR2 SVGAGI. V shed 0 bases and J shed 10 bases, with 6 bases lying between them. CDR3 size: 12 residues. In DNA form, the CDR3 reads TGTGCCAGCAGTTACTCGGAGGGAAAACTGTTTTTT. This codes for CASSYSEGKLFF.